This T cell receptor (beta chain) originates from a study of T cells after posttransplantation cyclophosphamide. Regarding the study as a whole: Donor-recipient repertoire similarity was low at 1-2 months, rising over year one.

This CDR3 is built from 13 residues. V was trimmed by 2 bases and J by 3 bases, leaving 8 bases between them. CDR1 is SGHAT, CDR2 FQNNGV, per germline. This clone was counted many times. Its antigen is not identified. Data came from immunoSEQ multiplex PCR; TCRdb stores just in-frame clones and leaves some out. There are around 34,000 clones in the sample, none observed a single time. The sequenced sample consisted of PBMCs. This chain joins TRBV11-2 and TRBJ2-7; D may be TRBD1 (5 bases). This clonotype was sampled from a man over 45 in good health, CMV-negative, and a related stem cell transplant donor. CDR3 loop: CASSLTGDYEQYF. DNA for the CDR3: TGTGCCAGCAGCTTAACAGGAGACTACGAGCAGTACTTC.